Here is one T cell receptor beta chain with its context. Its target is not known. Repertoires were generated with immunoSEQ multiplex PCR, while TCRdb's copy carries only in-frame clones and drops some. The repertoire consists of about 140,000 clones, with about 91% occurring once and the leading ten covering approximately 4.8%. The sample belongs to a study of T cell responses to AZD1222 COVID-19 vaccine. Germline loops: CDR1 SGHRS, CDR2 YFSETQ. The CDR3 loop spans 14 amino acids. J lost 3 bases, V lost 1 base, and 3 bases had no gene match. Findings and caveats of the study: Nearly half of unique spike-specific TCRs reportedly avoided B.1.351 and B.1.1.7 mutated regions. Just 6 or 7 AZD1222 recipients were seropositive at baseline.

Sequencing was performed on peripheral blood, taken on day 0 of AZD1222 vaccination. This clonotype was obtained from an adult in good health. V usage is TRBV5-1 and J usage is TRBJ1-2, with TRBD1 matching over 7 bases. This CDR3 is CASSLHRGYYGYTF. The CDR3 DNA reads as TGCGCCAGCAGCTTGCACAGGGGCTACTATGGCTACACCTTC.